The next 18 T cell receptor beta chains were all read from a single sample in a study of T cells in Graves' hyperthyroidism and ophthalmopathy. RNA transcripts were the template for amplifying TCR beta CDR3 regions. Primed by the HTBI set, a first-round RT-PCR was run on the TCR CDR3. TCRdb called the multiplex PCR reads again in MiXCR, with one record for every CDR3 protein. The repertoire holds 450,000 to 550,000 distinct CDR3 sequences, with approximately 25% as singletons. The source material was blood. The receptor source for this set is a woman aged 30 to 39 with Graves' ophthalmopathy.

The V gene is TRBV12-3 or TRBV12-4, the J gene TRBJ2-5; D is unresolved. The CDR3 loop spans 13 amino acids. Deletions cut 4 bases from V and 4 bases from J, with 10 bases between. CDR3 sequence: CASSSRNGETQYF. The CDR3 bases are TGTGCCAGCAGTTCCAGAAACGGAGAGACCCAGTACTTC.

The chain links TRBV6-1 to TRBJ2-2; D is unclear. V lost 4 bases and J lost 7, with 16 bases in between. This CDR3 region has 15 residues. CDR1 is MNHNS, CDR2 SASEGT, per germline. In DNA form, the CDR3 reads TGTGCCAGCAGTGTCCTTAGTGAGCTGATCGGGGAGCTGTTTTTT. Translation: CASSVLSELIGELFF.

The chain uses TRBV20-1 and TRBJ2-2; a possible D gene is TRBD2 (6 bases). Per germline, CDR1 DFQATT and CDR2 SNEGSKA (reference sequence). The CDR3 covers 14 residues. V lost 0 bases, J lost 6 bases, and 11 bases lay in between. As DNA, the CDR3 is TGCAGTGCTAGAGATTTGGGGAGGTCCGGGGAGCTGTTTTTT. Translating it yields CSARDLGRSGELFF.

This sequence joins TRBV15 and TRBJ2-7, with D perhaps TRBD2 (5 bases). This CDR3 has 15 residues. The V gene's germline CDR1 is LNHNV and CDR2 YYDKDF (reference sequence). Trimming pared 1 base from V and 0 bases from J, leaving 10 bases between. The CDR3 sequence is CATSRGSRASYEQYF. CDR3 bases: TGTGCCACCAGCAGAGGTTCGAGGGCCTCCTACGAGCAGTACTTC.

In its sample, this clonotype was seen many times. The V gene is TRBV30, the J gene TRBJ2-5; 10 bases match TRBD2. Germline loops: CDR1 GTSNPN, CDR2 SVGIG (reference sequence). The CDR3 extends over 15 amino acids. V shed 3 bases and J 2 bases; nucleotides not matched to a gene: 6. CDR3 protein: CAWSPTSGEQETQYF. The CDR3 DNA follows: TGTGCCTGGAGCCCCACTAGCGGGGAACAAGAGACCCAGTACTTC.

CDR3 bases: TGTGCCAGCAGTTATCGCGCTTCAGGGGCCCAGCATTTT. Translation: CASSYRASGAQHF. This chain joins TRBV6-2 or TRBV6-3 and TRBJ1-5, with D maybe TRBD1 (6 bases). CDR3 length: 13 amino acids. V was trimmed by 3 bases and J by 11 bases, leaving 14 bases between them. In germline, CDR1 is MNHEY, CDR2 SVGEGT.

A note on this clonotype: Being one base from a much bigger clone, this may be a read error. This chain links TRBV9 with TRBJ1-1; D ambiguous. V dropped 9 bases and J dropped 7 bases, with 13 bases sitting between them. This CDR3 is built from 11 residues. Germline V gene sequence: CDR1 SGDLS, CDR2 YYNGEE. This CDR3 is CAIGKGNEAFF. The DNA for the CDR3 is TGTGCCATCGGGAAGGGAAATGAAGCTTTCTTT.

This rearrangement joins TRBV30 to TRBJ1-1, with 9 bases lining up with TRBD1. Germline V gives CDR1 GTSNPN, CDR2 SVGIG (reference sequence). The CDR3 totals 13 residues. The V segment lost 3 bases and the J segment 5 bases; nucleotides outside the gene matches: 4. Here the CDR3 DNA reads TGTGCCTGGAGGGGACAGGGAGGAACTGAAGCTTTCTTT. It translates to CAWRGQGGTEAFF.

This rearrangement joins TRBV11-3 to TRBJ2-5; 10 positions match TRBD1. The CDR3 is 15 residues long. The germline V gene encodes CDR1 SGHNT and CDR2 YENEEA. The V segment lost 0 bases and the J segment 3 bases; nucleotides outside the gene matches: 1. CDR3 coding DNA: TGTGCCAGCAGCTTAGAGGGGACAGGGGAAGAGACCCAGTACTTC. Translating gives CASSLEGTGEETQYF.

This clonotype showed up many times. The V call is TRBV12-3 or TRBV12-4, the J call TRBJ2-3; the D call may be TRBD1 or TRBD2 (6 bases each). The germline V and J ends were trimmed by 5 bases and 5 bases, with 17 bases remaining between them. The CDR3 is 15 amino acids. The CDR3 spells CASSPPPGAIDTQYF. The CDR3 bases are TGTGCCAGCAGTCCCCCCCCGGGGGCGATAGATACGCAGTATTTT.

This clonotype was seen just once. This chain joins TRBV28 and TRBJ2-7; 8 nucleotides align to TRBD2. Germline loops: CDR1 MDHEN, CDR2 SYDVKM. Unmatched junction bases numbered 8, after V lost 10 bases and J lost 3 bases. The CDR3 runs 13 residues. DNA for the CDR3: TGTGCCACCACAGCGGGAGCAAGCTACGAGCAGTACTTC. This codes for CATTAGASYEQYF.

The table lists this clonotype with many counts. The CDR3 loop is CATRSQGKSYEQYF. In nucleotides, the CDR3 is TGTGCCACCCGCTCCCAGGGAAAGTCCTACGAGCAGTACTTC. The chain carries TRBV24-1 and TRBJ2-7, with a possible D match to TRBD1 (5 bases). The ends were cut back, 9 bases at V and 1 base at J, with 15 bases in the middle. CDR3 length: 14 residues. Looked up from germline, CDR1 is KGHDR and CDR2 is SFDVKD.

This clonotype was seen ten or more times. The chain has TRBV5-1 and TRBJ1-2, with 8 bases fitting TRBD1. From germline, CDR1 is SGHRS and CDR2 YFSETQ. This CDR3 spans 14 amino acids. The trim removed 0 bases at V and 6 bases at J, leaving 4 bases unmatched. The CDR3 spells CASSLVPGGDGYTF. DNA of the CDR3: TGCGCCAGCAGCTTGGTTCCAGGGGGCGATGGCTACACCTTC.

There are many counts of this clonotype. The rearrangement uses TRBV11-1 and TRBJ2-7, with 10 bases fitting TRBD2. V lost 3 bases, J lost 0 bases, and 11 bases stayed unmatched. Germline V gene lookup returns CDR1 SGHAT and CDR2 FQDESV (reference sequence). This CDR3 has 18 residues. The chain's CDR3 is CASSLGLARQFSSYEQYF. Written as DNA, the CDR3 is TGTGCCAGCAGCTTGGGACTAGCGAGACAATTCAGCTCCTACGAGCAGTACTTC.

The sample holds many counts of this clonotype. The J gene is TRBJ2-5, the V gene TRBV6-2 or TRBV6-3, with D possibly matching TRBD2 (7 bases). The CDR3 totals 15 residues. Trimming took 5 bases from V and 4 from J, leaving 17 bases between them. In germline, CDR1 is MNHEY, CDR2 SVGEGT. CDR3 sequence reads: CASSRGADMTETQYF. The CDR3 DNA reads as TGTGCCAGCAGTCGGGGGGCTGACATGACAGAGACCCAGTACTTC.

This clonotype was counted ten times or more. The chain joins TRBV12-3 or TRBV12-4 to TRBJ2-7, with D perhaps assigned TRBD1 or TRBD2 (5 bases each). The V gene lost 4 bases and the J gene lost 0 bases, with 13 bases spanning the gap. The CDR3 covers 15 residues. The chain's CDR3 is CASSSQDGASYEQYF. The CDR3 DNA reads TGTGCCAGCAGTTCCCAGGACGGGGCCTCCTACGAGCAGTACTTC.

This chain links TRBV7-2 with TRBJ2-7; a possible D gene is TRBD1 (5 bases). The CDR3 has 14 residues. Germline-derived CDR1 and CDR2 are SGHTA and FQGNSA. V lost 1 base to trimming and J lost 5 bases, with 12 bases between them. The CDR3 DNA sequence: TGTGCCAGCAGCTTAGGGCCGGGCAGGGACGAGCAGTACTTC. Its protein is CASSLGPGRDEQYF.

V is TRBV7-2 and J is TRBJ1-3, with unresolved D. Trimming pared 0 bases from V and 0 bases from J, leaving 6 bases between. The germline CDR1 and CDR2 sequences are SGHTA and FQGNSA. The CDR3 is made up of 15 amino acids. The CDR3 protein is CASSLAPYSGNTIYF. For the CDR3, the DNA is TGTGCCAGCAGCTTAGCCCCGTACTCTGGAAACACCATATATTTT.